The clone carrying this T cell receptor (beta chain) was seen ten or more times. Its target is unknown. The sample belongs to a study of human T cells and chemical hapten exposure. Study information: Readings were taken at 6 days from patch tests that had applied 0.01% DPC to the upper back.

TCRdb recomputed calls from the RACE reads with MiXCR, one row per CDR3 protein. The sample yields 55,000 to 85,000 distinct CDR3 sequences, around 10% seen once. Study-wide results and caveats: Patch test score tracked positively with PT1 expanded TCR counts.

Time point meaning: patch test 1, 2 weeks after DPC sensitization. Stated treatment: therapeutic diphenylcyclopropenone sensitization with weekly scalp DPC. V dropped 6 bases and J dropped 6; count of bases not matched to a gene: 5. Germline V gene lookup returns CDR1 LNHNV and CDR2 YYDKDF (reference sequence). This CDR3 comprises 14 residues. This clonotype was sampled from a woman between 40 and 55 years old with alopecia areata. Some clones in this sample may be carry-over from other donors' samples. The rearrangement joins TRBV15 to TRBJ2-3, with 11 bases lining up with TRBD2. The specimen was whole blood, collected in connection with sensitization to the hapten diphenylcyclopropenone (DPC). Written as DNA, the CDR3 is TGTGCCACCAGTAGCGGGGGGGCGCGGGATACGCAGTATTTT. It specifies CATSSGGARDTQYF.